This T cell receptor beta chain was captured in a study of cytomegalovirus exposure and HLA in healthy donors. Overall study findings and caveats: Reports state that TCR beta sequences accurately predicted most subjects' HLA-A and HLA-B alleles. Researchers reported in a later analysis that common viral pathogens appeared linked to several top clusters. Later work found most CMV-associated TCR beta chains apparently HLA-restricted. Roughly uniform depth of sequencing across donors was assumed in presence/absence analyses.

Per the germline V gene, CDR1 is ENHRY and CDR2 is SYGVKD. V shed 3 bases and J shed 0 bases, with 7 bases lying between them. This CDR3 comprises 14 residues. In regard to this clone: The antigen remains undetermined.

PCR used 60 Vbeta primers and 13 Jbeta primers. Produced via immunoSEQ multiplex PCR; TCRdb's table is partial and in-frame only. The sample includes around 60,000 clones. The chain recombines TRBV10-3 with TRBJ2-3; D not certain. Material for sequencing was PBMCs. This clonotype was sampled from a man aged 25 to 45 in good health and CMV-seropositive. CDR3 residues: CAISDHGSTDTQYF. The DNA for the CDR3 is TGTGCCATCAGTGATCACGGTAGCACAGATACGCAGTATTTT.